The 11 T cell receptor beta chains below all came from one sample that was sequenced in a study of blood T cell repertoires in COVID-19. Assay used: immunoSEQ multiplex PCR; TCRdb lists only in-frame clones, some missing. The sample records under 200,000 clones, 70% to 90% being singletons. The sample was peripheral blood. The receptors come from a man between 18 and 29 years old with acute or convalescent COVID-19.

The rearrangement joins TRBV4-1 to TRBJ2-1; D is possibly TRBD1 (6 bases). This CDR3 has 13 residues. Trimming removed 4 bases from V and 8 bases from J, with 12 bases in between. Germline V gives CDR1 MGHRA, CDR2 YSYEKL. The CDR3, as DNA: TGCGCCAGCAGCCGCCCGACAGGCGATGAGCAGTTCTTC. Protein product: CASSRPTGDEQFF.

The chain links TRBV5-4 to TRBJ1-5, with D uncertain. This CDR3 is 14 amino acids long. The V end lost 1 base, the J end lost 4 bases, and 9 bases lay between the germline ends. Germline CDR1 is SGHNT and CDR2 is YYREEE (reference sequence). The CDR3 reads CASSLWARNQPQHF. CDR3 nucleotides: TGTGCCAGCAGCTTGTGGGCAAGAAATCAGCCCCAGCATTTT.

The chain couples TRBV6-5 to TRBJ1-2, with a weak D call TRBD1 (5 bases). The length of the CDR3 is 15 residues. In germline, CDR1 is MNHEY, CDR2 SVGAGI. Trimming took off 2 bases at V and 2 bases at J, with 12 bases between the two ends. In nucleotides, the CDR3 is TGTGCCAGCAGTTACGTGGGGGAGGGGAACTATGGCTACACCTTC. It is translated as CASSYVGEGNYGYTF.

The chain links TRBV6-1 to TRBJ2-6; TRBD1 agrees at 10 bases. CDR3 length equals 17 residues. Per germline, CDR1 MNHNS and CDR2 SASEGT. The V segment lost 2 bases and the J segment 2 bases; nucleotides outside the gene matches: 3. DNA of the CDR3: TGTGCCAGCAGTGAATCCGGGACAGGGGCTGGGGCCAACGTCCTGACTTTC. Translating gives CASSESGTGAGANVLTF.

V and J are TRBV6-4 and TRBJ2-2; 10 nucleotides align to TRBD2. The germline CDR1 and CDR2 sequences are MRHNA and SNTAGT. The CDR3 sequence is 14 residues long. Trimming at V came to 6 bases and at J to 4 bases, leaving 2 bases not matched to a gene. The CDR3 DNA sequence: TGTGCCAGCAGGAGCGGGGGGGGCACCGGGGAGCTGTTTTTT. This translates into CASRSGGGTGELFF.

The V call is TRBV2, the J call TRBJ1-5; D call uncertain. Germline CDR1 reads SNHLY; CDR2 reads FYNNEI. The V gene lost 4 bases and the J gene lost 0 bases, with 7 bases spanning the gap. The CDR3 consists of 14 residues. Here the CDR3 DNA reads TGTGCCAGCAGTGGCGTTGCTAGCAATCAGCCCCAGCATTTT. This sequence encodes CASSGVASNQPQHF.

The rearrangement links TRBV5-5 to TRBJ1-2, with a possible D match to TRBD1 (5 bases). Germline V gives CDR1 SGHKS, CDR2 YYEKEE (reference sequence). Trimming shortened V by 0 bases and J by 3 bases, and 15 bases separated the two germline ends. CDR3 length: 16 amino acids. CDR3 sequence (DNA): TGTGCCAGCAGCTTGGGTCGGGGGAGGCCTGACTATGGCTACACCTTC. It specifies CASSLGRGRPDYGYTF.

There are a few counts of this clone. The chain is built from TRBV6-4 and TRBJ1-6; no clear D. This CDR3 comprises 14 residues. Between the trimmed V and J ends, which lost 3 bases and 7 bases, there was a span of 10 bases. CDR1 is MRHNA, CDR2 SNTAGT, per germline. The CDR3 spells CASSDLARNSPLHF. CDR3 nucleotide sequence: TGTGCCAGCAGTGATCTCGCGAGGAATTCACCCCTCCACTTT.

This chain connects TRBV15 to TRBJ1-4, with 10 nucleotides matching TRBD1. This CDR3 has 16 residues. Unmatched junction bases numbered 10, after V lost 3 bases and J lost 9 bases. Germline CDR1 and CDR2: LNHNV and YYDKDF (reference sequence). CDR3 coding DNA: TGTGCCACCAGCAGCCGCCCCGGGACAGGGGTCCAAAAACTGTTTTTT. It is translated as CATSSRPGTGVQKLFF.

This chain connects TRBV6-5 to TRBJ2-3; unclear D gene. Germline CDR1 reads MNHEY; CDR2 reads SVGAGI. The length of the CDR3 is 14 residues. V shed 3 bases and J shed 0 bases, with 7 bases lying between them. For the CDR3, the DNA is TGTGCCAGCAGTTATAGGAGAAGCACAGATACGCAGTATTTT. This sequence encodes CASSYRRSTDTQYF.

J is TRBJ2-7 and V is TRBV18, with D perhaps matching TRBD1 (5 bases). Trimming pared 4 bases from V and 4 bases from J, leaving 14 bases between. The CDR3 has 14 residues. Germline-derived CDR1 and CDR2 are KGHSH and LQKENI. CDR3 DNA: TGTGCCAGCTCACGGGGCCCAGAGGCTTACGAGCAGTACTTC. Translating it yields CASSRGPEAYEQYF.